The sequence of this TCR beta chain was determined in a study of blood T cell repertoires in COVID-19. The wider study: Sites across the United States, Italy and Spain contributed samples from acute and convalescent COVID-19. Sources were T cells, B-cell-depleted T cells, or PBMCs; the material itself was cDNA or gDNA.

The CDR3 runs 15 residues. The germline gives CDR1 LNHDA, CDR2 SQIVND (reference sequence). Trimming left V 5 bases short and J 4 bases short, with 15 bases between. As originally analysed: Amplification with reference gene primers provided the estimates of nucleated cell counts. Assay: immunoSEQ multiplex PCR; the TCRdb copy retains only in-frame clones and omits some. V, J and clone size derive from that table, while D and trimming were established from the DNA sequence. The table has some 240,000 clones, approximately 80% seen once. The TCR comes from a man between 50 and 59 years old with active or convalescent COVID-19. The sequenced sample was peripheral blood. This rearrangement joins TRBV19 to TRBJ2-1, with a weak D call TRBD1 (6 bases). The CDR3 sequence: CASSAQGRHYNEQFF. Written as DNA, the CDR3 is TGTGCCAGTAGTGCCCAGGGGCGCCATTACAATGAGCAGTTCTTC.